This record looks at one T cell receptor beta chain sequence and its context. Its antigen is unidentified. The second PCR ran about 6 to 11 cycles with a sample-barcoded 5' primer and J-beta primers. MiXCR, applied by TCRdb to the 5' RACE reads, yields one record per CDR3 protein. The table lists about 1.6 million distinct CDR3 sequences, around 36% of them singletons, with about 11% in the top ten. Healthy Caucasian individuals from Russia aged roughly 6 to 90 served as donors. This entry comes from a study of blood T cells in healthy people across ages. Study-level findings and limits: Observed TCR beta diversity per million T cells went down as age went up. This fall followed a roughly linear course with age.

The clonotype originates from a woman aged 25-40 years in good health. Material for sequencing was blood.

The CDR3 is CASSQDPRQGYGYTF. The CDR3 DNA sequence: TGTGCCAGCAGCCAAGATCCACGGCAGGGCTATGGCTACACCTTC. The V and J genes are TRBV14 and TRBJ1-2; TRBD1 might be the D (5 bases). V lost 0 bases, J lost 4 bases, and 12 bases lay in between. The CDR3 has 15 residues. Germline CDR1 and CDR2: SGHDN and FVKESK.